This T cell receptor beta chain originates from a study of blood T cell repertoires in COVID-19. V lost 1 base and J lost 8, with 12 bases in between. CDR3 length equals 14 residues. Germline assignment: CDR1 SGHAT and CDR2 FQNNGV. Sequencing was performed with immunoSEQ multiplex PCR; in TCRdb, only in-frame clones are kept and a portion is missing. The sample carries approximately 670,000 clones, 85% to 90% recorded once. This chain links TRBV11-2 with TRBJ1-5; D unresolved. The sequence derives from a woman between 18 and 29 years old with acute or convalescent COVID-19. What was sequenced was peripheral blood. As DNA, the CDR3 is TGTGCCAGCAGCTTAGGGGGTTCGGAGGAGCCCCAGCATTTT. This codes for CASSLGGSEEPQHF.